The clone carrying this T cell receptor (beta chain) was counted between two and nine times. This entry is derived from a study of T-cell memory formation after mild COVID-19. MiXCR, applied by TCRdb to the 5' RACE reads, yields one record per CDR3 protein. The data show a few hundred thousand distinct CDR3 sequences, roughly 27% seen once. The V and J ends lost 6 bases and 2 bases, in that order; junction bases with no gene match: 6. The germline V gene encodes CDR1 LNHDA and CDR2 SQIVND (reference sequence). CDR3 length: 14 residues. The sample consisted of PBMCs or a T cell subset sorted from them (not recorded which). The receptor was isolated from an adult woman who had mild COVID-19 (a few samples of this study predate the infection). Cell type and time point are not known. This chain joins TRBV19 and TRBJ1-2; TRBD1 aligns across 7 bases. CDR3 nucleotide sequence: TGTGCCAGTAGGATTCCGACAGGGAACTATGGCTACACCTTC. This translates into CASRIPTGNYGYTF.